The rows below give T cell receptor beta chains drawn from one sample of a study of shared clonotypes between healthy human individuals. The repertoire was sequenced with immunoSEQ multiplex PCR; TCRdb's copy has only in-frame clones and lacks some. The profile shows roughly 1 million clones, about 74% of them singletons. Specimen: memory CD4+ T cells sorted from blood. These TCRs come from a man between 18 and 35 years old in good health. Each CDR3 is given with its conserved first and last residue. Fields, in order: CDR3 DNA, CDR3 protein, J gene, V gene, D gene, clone size. A D gene is named only where the DNA matches it firmly. Expanded clones are given a class, and other clones once, few, many or no size at all.

cdr3_nt: TGTGCCAGCAGCCAAGATCCGACAGGCCAAATGGGGCCCCAGCATTTT
cdr3_aa: CASSQDPTGQMGPQHF
j_call: TRBJ1-5
v_call: TRBV4-2
d_call: NA
clone_size: few

cdr3_nt: TGTGCTAGTGGTTTGCAACTCGGCGAGCAGTACTTC
cdr3_aa: CASGLQLGEQYF
j_call: TRBJ2-7
v_call: TRBV12-5
d_call: NA
clone_size: few

cdr3_nt: TGTGCCAGTTCCCCCGGAAGTGAGCAGTTCTTC
cdr3_aa: CASSPGSEQFF
j_call: TRBJ2-1
v_call: TRBV28
d_call: NA
clone_size: once

cdr3_nt: TGTGCCAGCAGCCTGACAGGGGTATACGAGCAGTACTTC
cdr3_aa: CASSLTGVYEQYF
j_call: TRBJ2-7
v_call: TRBV5-4
d_call: TRBD1
clone_size: few

cdr3_nt: TGTGCCAGCAGCTTAACGGATGGAAACACCATATATTTT
cdr3_aa: CASSLTDGNTIYF
j_call: TRBJ1-3
v_call: TRBV7-3
d_call: NA
clone_size: few

cdr3_nt: TGTGCCAGCAGCCAGGGACAGTCTACCGAGCAGTACTTC
cdr3_aa: CASSQGQSTEQYF
j_call: TRBJ2-7
v_call: TRBV7-3
d_call: TRBD1
clone_size: once

cdr3_nt: TGTGCCAGCTCACCACGGGGAGAGGATTCACCCCTCCACTTT
cdr3_aa: CASSPRGEDSPLHF
j_call: TRBJ1-6
v_call: TRBV18
d_call: NA
clone_size: many

cdr3_nt: TGTGCCAGCAGCTCCGACAGAAATCAGCCCCAGCATTTT
cdr3_aa: CASSSDRNQPQHF
j_call: TRBJ1-5
v_call: TRBV5-4
d_call: NA
clone_size: NA

cdr3_nt: TGTGCCAGCAGCTTGGGGGTTTCTGTTGGCTACACCTTC
cdr3_aa: CASSLGVSVGYTF
j_call: TRBJ1-2
v_call: TRBV5-6
d_call: NA
clone_size: NA

cdr3_nt: TGTGCCAGCAGCTTAGTGGCAGTGGGCAAAAACATTCAGTACTTC
cdr3_aa: CASSLVAVGKNIQYF
j_call: TRBJ2-4
v_call: TRBV11-2
d_call: NA
clone_size: NA

cdr3_nt: TGCGCCAGCAGCTTGGATGGGACCACAGGAGGCAATCAGCCCCAGCATTTT
cdr3_aa: CASSLDGTTGGNQPQHF
j_call: TRBJ1-5
v_call: TRBV5-1
d_call: NA
clone_size: NA

cdr3_nt: TGTGCCAGCAGCGTCGGACAGGGGGGGTCAAATGAAAAACTGTTTTTT
cdr3_aa: CASSVGQGGSNEKLFF
j_call: TRBJ1-4
v_call: TRBV9
d_call: TRBD1
clone_size: NA

cdr3_nt: TGCGCCAGCAGCTTGGAGTTCAACACTGAAGCTTTCTTT
cdr3_aa: CASSLEFNTEAFF
j_call: TRBJ1-1
v_call: TRBV5-1
d_call: NA
clone_size: NA

cdr3_nt: TGTGCCAGCAGCTTGGATGTAGCGAACACTGAAGCTTTCTTT
cdr3_aa: CASSLDVANTEAFF
j_call: TRBJ1-1
v_call: TRBV5-5
d_call: NA
clone_size: NA

cdr3_nt: TGTGCCAGCACGCGACAGGGCACAGATACGCAGTATTTT
cdr3_aa: CASTRQGTDTQYF
j_call: TRBJ2-3
v_call: TRBV6-4
d_call: NA
clone_size: NA

cdr3_nt: TGTGCCAGCAGTTCGGAGGGAGGGACTAGCGGGAGAGGGAAGTTCTTC
cdr3_aa: CASSSEGGTSGRGKFF
j_call: TRBJ2-1
v_call: TRBV6-5
d_call: TRBD2
clone_size: few

cdr3_nt: TGTGCCAGCAGCTCGACTTCAGGTGCGGCGGTCCGCTCTGGAAACACCATATATTTT
cdr3_aa: CASSSTSGAAVRSGNTIYF
j_call: TRBJ1-3
v_call: TRBV5-4
d_call: NA
clone_size: NA

cdr3_nt: TGTGCCAGCAGCTTGAATGGGGGGGTGAGCGAGCAGTACTTC
cdr3_aa: CASSLNGGVSEQYF
j_call: TRBJ2-7
v_call: TRBV5-4
d_call: TRBD2
clone_size: NA

cdr3_nt: TGTGCCAGCAGTGAATACAGCGGGTTTTACAATGAGCAGTTCTTC
cdr3_aa: CASSEYSGFYNEQFF
j_call: TRBJ2-1
v_call: TRBV2
d_call: NA
clone_size: NA

cdr3_nt: TGTGCCAGCAGCTCCTTAAGACTAGCGGGAGTAAATGAGCAGTTCTTC
cdr3_aa: CASSSLRLAGVNEQFF
j_call: TRBJ2-1
v_call: TRBV11-2
d_call: TRBD2
clone_size: NA

cdr3_nt: TGCGCCAGCAGGGTAATCACCGGGGAGCTGTTTTTT
cdr3_aa: CASRVITGELFF
j_call: TRBJ2-2
v_call: TRBV5-1
d_call: NA
clone_size: NA

cdr3_nt: TGCGCCAGCAGCCCGGGGACTTTCACAGATACGCAGTATTTT
cdr3_aa: CASSPGTFTDTQYF
j_call: TRBJ2-3
v_call: TRBV5-1
d_call: NA
clone_size: NA

cdr3_nt: TGTGCCTGGAGCGGGGGACAGGGCAACACAGATACGCAGTATTTT
cdr3_aa: CAWSGGQGNTDTQYF
j_call: TRBJ2-3
v_call: TRBV30
d_call: TRBD1
clone_size: NA